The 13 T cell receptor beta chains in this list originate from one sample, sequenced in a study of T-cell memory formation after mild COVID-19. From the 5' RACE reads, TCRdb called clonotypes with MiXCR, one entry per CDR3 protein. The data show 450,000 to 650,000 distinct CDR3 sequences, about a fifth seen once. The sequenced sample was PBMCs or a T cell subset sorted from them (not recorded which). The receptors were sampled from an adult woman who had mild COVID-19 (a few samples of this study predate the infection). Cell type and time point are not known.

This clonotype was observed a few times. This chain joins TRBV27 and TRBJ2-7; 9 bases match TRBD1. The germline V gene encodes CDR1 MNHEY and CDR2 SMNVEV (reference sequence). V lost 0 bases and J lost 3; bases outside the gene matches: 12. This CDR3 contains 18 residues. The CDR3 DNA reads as TGTGCCAGCAGTTTATCGGGGACAGGGACCCTGAGGGGCTACGAGCAGTACTTC. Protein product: CASSLSGTGTLRGYEQYF.

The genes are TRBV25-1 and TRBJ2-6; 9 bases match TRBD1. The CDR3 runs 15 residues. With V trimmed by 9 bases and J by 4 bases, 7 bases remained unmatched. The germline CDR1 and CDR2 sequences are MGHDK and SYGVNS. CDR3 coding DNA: TGTGCCAGTTCGATACAGGGGGCCGGGGCCAACGTCCTGACTTTC. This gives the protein CASSIQGAGANVLTF. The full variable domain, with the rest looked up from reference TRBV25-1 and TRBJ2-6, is EADIYQTPRYLVIGTGKKITLECSQTMGHDKMYWYQQDPGMELHLIHYSYGVNSTEKGDLSSESTVSRIRTEHFPLTLESARPSHTSQYLCASSIQGAGANVLTFGAGSRLTVL.

CDR3 nucleotides: TGTGCCAGCAGTTTACAGACGGAGCCTACCTACGAGCAGTACTTC. Its translation: CASSLQTEPTYEQYF. This chain connects TRBV12-3 or TRBV12-4 to TRBJ2-7; D not certain. Trimming removed 2 bases from V and 2 bases from J, with 13 bases in between. The CDR3 has 15 amino acids.

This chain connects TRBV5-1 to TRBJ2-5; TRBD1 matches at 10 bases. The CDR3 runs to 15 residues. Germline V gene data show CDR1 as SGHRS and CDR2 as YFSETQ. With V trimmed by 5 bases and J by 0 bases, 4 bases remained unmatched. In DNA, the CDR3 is TGCGCCAGCAGTTCGGGACAGGGGAACCAAGAGACCCAGTACTTC. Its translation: CASSSGQGNQETQYF.

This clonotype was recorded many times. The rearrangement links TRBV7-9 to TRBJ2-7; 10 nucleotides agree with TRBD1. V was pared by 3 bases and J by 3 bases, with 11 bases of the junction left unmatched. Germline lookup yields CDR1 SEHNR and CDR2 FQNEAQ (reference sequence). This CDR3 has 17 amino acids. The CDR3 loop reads CASSFTGLTGGLYEQYF. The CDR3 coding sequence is TGTGCCAGCAGCTTTACAGGCCTGACAGGGGGCCTCTACGAGCAGTACTTC.

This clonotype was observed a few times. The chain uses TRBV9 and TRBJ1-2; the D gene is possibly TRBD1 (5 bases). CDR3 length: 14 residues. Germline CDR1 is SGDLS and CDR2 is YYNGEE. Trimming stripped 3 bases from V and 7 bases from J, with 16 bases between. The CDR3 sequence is CASSDSGILGGYTF. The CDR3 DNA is TGTGCCAGCAGCGACTCAGGGATACTGGGTGGCTACACCTTC.

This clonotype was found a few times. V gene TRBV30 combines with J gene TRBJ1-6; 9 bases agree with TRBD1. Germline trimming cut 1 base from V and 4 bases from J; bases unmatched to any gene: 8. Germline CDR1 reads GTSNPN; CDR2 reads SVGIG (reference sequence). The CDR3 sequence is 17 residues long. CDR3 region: CAWSADGQGSYNSPLHF. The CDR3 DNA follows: TGTGCCTGGAGTGCTGATGGACAGGGGAGTTATAATTCACCCCTCCACTTT.

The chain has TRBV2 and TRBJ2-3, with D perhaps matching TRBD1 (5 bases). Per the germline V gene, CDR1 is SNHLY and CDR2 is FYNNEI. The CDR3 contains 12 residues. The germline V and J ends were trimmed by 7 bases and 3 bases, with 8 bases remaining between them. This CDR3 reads CASTHRTDTQYF. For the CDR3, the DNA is TGTGCCAGCACCCACAGGACAGATACGCAGTATTTT. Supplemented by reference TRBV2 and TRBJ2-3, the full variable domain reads EPEVTQTPSHQVTQMGQEVILRCVPISNHLYFYWYRQILGQKVEFLVSFYNNEISEKSEIFDDQFSVERPDGSNFTLKIRSTKLEDSAMYFCASTHRTDTQYFGPGTRLTVL.

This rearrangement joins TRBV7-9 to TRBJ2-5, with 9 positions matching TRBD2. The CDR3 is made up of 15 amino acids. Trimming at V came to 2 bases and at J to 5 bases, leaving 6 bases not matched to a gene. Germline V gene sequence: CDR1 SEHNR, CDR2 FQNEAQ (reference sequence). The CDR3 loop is CASSLSSGGRETQYF. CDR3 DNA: TGTGCCAGCAGCTTAAGTAGCGGGGGCCGGGAGACCCAGTACTTC.

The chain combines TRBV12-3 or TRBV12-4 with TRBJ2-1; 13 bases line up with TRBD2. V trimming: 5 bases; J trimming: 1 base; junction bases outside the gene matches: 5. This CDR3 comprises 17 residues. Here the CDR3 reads CASSAGTSGVSYNEQFF. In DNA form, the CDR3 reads TGTGCCAGCAGTGCAGGGACTAGCGGGGTGTCCTACAATGAGCAGTTCTTC.

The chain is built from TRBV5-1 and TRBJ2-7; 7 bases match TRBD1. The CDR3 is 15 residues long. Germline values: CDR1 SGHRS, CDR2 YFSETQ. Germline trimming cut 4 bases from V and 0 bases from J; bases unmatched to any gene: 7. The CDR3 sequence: CASSLRDSVSYEQYF. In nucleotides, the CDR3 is TGCGCCAGCAGCCTCCGGGACAGCGTCTCCTACGAGCAGTACTTC.

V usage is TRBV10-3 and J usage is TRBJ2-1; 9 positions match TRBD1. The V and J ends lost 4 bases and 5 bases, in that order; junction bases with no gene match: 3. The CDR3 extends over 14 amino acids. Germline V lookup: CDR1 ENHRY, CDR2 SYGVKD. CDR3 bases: TGTGCCATCAGTGGGACAGGGGAGGACAATGAGCAGTTCTTC. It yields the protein CAISGTGEDNEQFF.

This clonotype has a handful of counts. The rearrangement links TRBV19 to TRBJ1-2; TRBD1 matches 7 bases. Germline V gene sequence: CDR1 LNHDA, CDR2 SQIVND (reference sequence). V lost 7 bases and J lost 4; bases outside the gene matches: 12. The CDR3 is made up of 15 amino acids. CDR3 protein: CASTPPTGRSYGYTF. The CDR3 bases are TGTGCCAGTACCCCCCCGACAGGGCGGAGCTATGGCTACACCTTC.